The 28 T cell receptor beta chains reported below all come from one sample, sequenced in a study of Ad26.COV2.S vaccination and SARS-CoV-2 variants. Treatment defined: roughly 20 received Ad26.COV2.S at low or high dose, single or two shots; roughly five received placebo; per-sample allocation not given. Sampling was performed 63 days after the first vaccine or placebo injection. Assay: immunoSEQ multiplex PCR; the TCRdb copy retains only in-frame clones and omits some. The sample lists approximately 350,000 clones, roughly 87% occurring once. Sequencing was performed on peripheral blood, taken in a trial of Ad26.COV2.S vaccine versus placebo. The source of these receptors is a person between 18 and 65 years old who received the Ad26.COV2.S COVID-19 vaccine or a placebo.

This chain joins TRBV7-9 and TRBJ1-1, with D maybe TRBD1 (5 bases). V was shortened by 2 bases and J by 3 bases, with 10 bases between the two germline ends. The germline V gene has CDR1 SEHNR and CDR2 FQNEAQ (reference sequence). This CDR3 spans 14 amino acids. This chain's CDR3 is CASSLLQGYTEAFF. The CDR3, as DNA: TGTGCCAGCAGCTTACTTCAGGGATACACTGAAGCTTTCTTT.

The gene calls are TRBV7-2 and TRBJ2-2; D is perhaps TRBD1 or TRBD2 (6 bases each). Per germline, CDR1 SGHTA and CDR2 FQGNSA. This CDR3 is 14 amino acids long. V was clipped by 5 bases and J by 9 bases, with 16 bases between them. The CDR3 DNA is TGTGCCAGCAGCCCGCGGGACACGGGTCGGGAGCTGTTTTTT. This sequence encodes CASSPRDTGRELFF.

The rearrangement uses TRBV18 and TRBJ2-2; 7 nucleotides agree with TRBD1. From germline, CDR1 is KGHSH and CDR2 LQKENI. The CDR3 contains 15 residues. V shed 0 bases and J 3 bases; nucleotides not matched to a gene: 1. CDR3 sequence reads: CASSPPTGYTGELFF. In nucleotides, the CDR3 is TGTGCCAGCTCACCACCGACAGGGTACACCGGGGAGCTGTTTTTT.

In this sample, this clone turned up a few times. The gene calls are TRBV19 and TRBJ1-5; D might be TRBD1 (5 bases). The CDR3 runs 15 residues. Between the trimmed V and J ends, which lost 10 bases and 2 bases, there was a span of 18 bases. The germline V gene has CDR1 LNHDA and CDR2 SQIVND (reference sequence). The CDR3 DNA reads TGTGCCACCGCCCTAGGGGCGGTCGGCAATCAGCCCCAGCATTTT. Translation gives CATALGAVGNQPQHF.

The chain is built from TRBV6-5 and TRBJ1-6; 9 bases are shared with TRBD1. The junction had 4 bases not matched to a gene; V was cut back by 6 bases and J by 4 bases. This CDR3 comprises 15 residues. Germline V CDR1 and CDR2: MNHEY, SVGAGI. As DNA, the CDR3 is TGTGCCAGCAGGGTGGGACAGGGTTATAATTCACCCCTCCACTTT. This translates into CASRVGQGYNSPLHF.

The rearrangement uses TRBV7-9 and TRBJ1-1, with D hard to call. V gave up 0 bases and J gave up 2 bases, with 10 bases separating them. CDR1 is SEHNR and CDR2 is FQNEAQ in the germline V gene (reference sequence). This CDR3 region has 15 residues. The CDR3 nucleotides read TGTGCCAGCAGCTTAGCTGCGCTTCAAAACACTGAAGCTTTCTTT. Protein sequence: CASSLAALQNTEAFF. The whole variable domain, remainder taken from reference TRBV7-9 and TRBJ1-1, is DTGVSQNPRHKITKRGQNVTFRCDPISEHNRLYWYRQTLGQGPEFLTYFQNEAQLEKSRLLSDRFSAERPKGSFSTLEIQRTEQGDSAMYLCASSLAALQNTEAFFGQGTRLTVV.

The rearrangement uses TRBV9 and TRBJ2-5, with TRBD2 matching over 9 bases. Germline V gene data show CDR1 as SGDLS and CDR2 as YYNGEE. After removal of 2 bases from V and 4 bases from J, the junction contained 9 bases not matched to a gene. The CDR3 is 16 amino acids. CDR3 residues: CASSVGRGGLRETQYF. CDR3 sequence (DNA): TGTGCCAGCAGCGTTGGGCGGGGGGGCTTGCGAGAGACCCAGTACTTC. The full variable domain, with the rest looked up from reference TRBV9 and TRBJ2-5, is DSGVTQTPKHLITATGQRVTLRCSPRSGDLSVYWYQQSLDQGLQFLIQYYNGEERAKGNILERFSAQQFPDLHSELNLSSLELGDSALYFCASSVGRGGLRETQYFGPGTRLLVL.

The chain uses TRBV4-1 and TRBJ2-7, with D uncertain. Germline assignment: CDR1 MGHRA and CDR2 YSYEKL. The CDR3 runs to 13 residues. V shed 5 bases and J shed 2 bases, with 10 bases lying between them. The CDR3 loop is CASSSWITYEQYF. Written as DNA, the CDR3 is TGCGCCAGCAGCTCGTGGATAACCTACGAGCAGTACTTC.

V gene TRBV3-1 (or the pseudogene TRBV3-2) combines with J gene TRBJ1-5, with D possibly matching TRBD1 (6 bases). CDR1 and CDR2 (germline): LGHDT, YNNKEL (reference sequence). V was shortened by 0 bases and J by 6 bases, with 12 bases between the two germline ends. The CDR3 runs 15 residues. The CDR3 sequence is CASSQDSRGGQPQHF. Written as DNA, the CDR3 is TGTGCCAGCAGCCAAGACTCAAGGGGGGGTCAGCCCCAGCATTTT.

The chain has TRBV20-1 and TRBJ1-2, with TRBD1 identical over 7 bases. The CDR3 is made up of 11 amino acids. CDR1 and CDR2 (germline): DFQATT, SNEGSKA (reference sequence). In DNA form, the CDR3 reads TGCATCGCAGGGGGAGTCTATGGCTACACCTTC. Protein: CIAGGVYGYTF.

This chain connects TRBV5-1 to TRBJ2-7; D tentatively fits TRBD1 or TRBD2 (5 bases each). The CDR3 extends over 16 amino acids. Germline V lookup: CDR1 SGHRS, CDR2 YFSETQ. Trimming took off 0 bases at V and 2 bases at J, with 15 bases between the two ends. CDR3 DNA sequence: TGCGCCAGCAGCTTGGCCGGGACGGGCAGGGCCTACGAGCAGTACTTC. It specifies CASSLAGTGRAYEQYF.

The rearrangement uses TRBV10-3 and TRBJ1-1; TRBD1 agrees at 9 bases. From germline, CDR1 is ENHRY and CDR2 SYGVKD. The CDR3 spans 13 residues. V shed 9 bases and J 5 bases; nucleotides not matched to a gene: 7. In DNA, the CDR3 is TGTGCCATTAAACAGGGGGCATGGACTGAAGCTTTCTTT. It encodes CAIKQGAWTEAFF.

This clone was detected only once. This sequence joins TRBV7-2 and TRBJ2-5; 10 positions match TRBD1. The length of the CDR3 is 15 residues. Per germline, CDR1 SGHTA and CDR2 FQGNSA. The junction had 5 bases not matched to a gene; V was cut back by 6 bases and J by 1 base. The CDR3 coding sequence is TGTGCCAGCAGGTCGGACAGGGGGTCCCAAGAGACCCAGTACTTC. It is translated as CASRSDRGSQETQYF.

The chain couples TRBV5-6 to TRBJ2-5; no definite D call. CDR1 and CDR2 (germline): SGHDT, YYEEEE. Trimming removed 0 bases at V and 3 bases at J, with 6 bases between. The CDR3 sequence is 13 residues long. The DNA of the CDR3 is TGTGCCAGCAGCTTGGGAGGTGAAGAGACCCAGTACTTC. As protein: CASSLGGEETQYF.

CDR3 protein: CASSRFSTGGNSPLHF. CDR3 DNA: TGTGCCAGCAGCCGTTTTTCGACAGGGGGCAATTCACCCCTCCACTTT. This chain joins TRBV5-4 and TRBJ1-6; 10 bases align to TRBD1. The CDR3 is made up of 16 amino acids. Germline loops: CDR1 SGHNT, CDR2 YYREEE (reference sequence). V gave up 4 bases and J gave up 7 bases; unmatched junction bases: 8.

The rearrangement links TRBV5-1 to TRBJ2-1; D unresolved. With 0 bases removed from V and 9 bases from J, the gap between germline ends came to 7 bases. The CDR3 consists of 12 residues. Germline assignment: CDR1 SGHRS and CDR2 YFSETQ. DNA for the CDR3: TGCGCCAGCAGCTTGGATAGTTTTGAGCAGTTCTTC. It encodes CASSLDSFEQFF.

This chain joins TRBV11-1 and TRBJ1-6, with a possible D match to TRBD1 (5 bases). Trimming took off 1 base at V and 10 bases at J, with 14 bases between the two ends. Germline CDR1 reads SGHAT; CDR2 reads FQDESV (reference sequence). The CDR3 has 15 amino acids. CDR3 nucleotide sequence: TGTGCCAGCAGCTTAGGGACTACGACAGAATCACCCCTCCACTTT. The encoded protein is CASSLGTTTESPLHF.

This clone was picked up a small number of times. As DNA, the CDR3 is TGTGCTAGTGTTCCTACAGGGAATAGCAATCAGCCCCAGCATTTT. It codes for CASVPTGNSNQPQHF. The rearrangement links TRBV12-5 to TRBJ1-5; perhaps TRBD1 as D (6 bases). Germline V gives CDR1 LGHNT, CDR2 FRNRAP. The V end lost 7 bases, the J end lost 0 bases, and 13 bases lay between the germline ends. This CDR3 is 15 amino acids long.

The chain couples TRBV21-1 to TRBJ1-5. TRBV21-1 is shown as a pseudogene. This CDR3 is 13 amino acids long. CDR3 in amino acids: CASSKALGGPQHF. The CDR3 coding sequence is TGTGCCAGCAGCAAAGCGCTCGGGGGGCCCCAGCATTTT.

V and J are TRBV29-1 and TRBJ1-1; D unresolved. The germline V gene encodes CDR1 SQVTM and CDR2 ANQGSEA. The CDR3 loop spans 13 amino acids. V was pared by 6 bases and J by 0 bases, with 11 bases between. This chain's CDR3 is CSVPSVMNTEAFF. CDR3 in DNA: TGCAGCGTCCCATCGGTCATGAACACTGAAGCTTTCTTT.

This clone was seen more than once but under ten times. J is TRBJ1-6 and V is TRBV5-1; D unclear. Looked up from germline, CDR1 is SGHRS and CDR2 is YFSETQ. The CDR3 is 14 residues long. Trimming took 0 bases from V and 7 from J, leaving 8 bases between them. The CDR3: CASSLEPLNSPLHF. The CDR3 DNA is TGCGCCAGCAGCTTGGAACCGCTAAATTCACCCCTCCACTTT.

The chain combines TRBV5-1 with TRBJ1-2; D not resolved. The CDR3 has 12 residues. Germline-derived CDR1 and CDR2 are SGHRS and YFSETQ. V was clipped by 4 bases and J by 6 bases, with 10 bases between them. The DNA for the CDR3 is TGCGCCAGCAGCCCCCTCGGGGATGGCTACACCTTC. Its translation is CASSPLGDGYTF.

The rearrangement links TRBV7-8 to TRBJ2-3, with D possibly matching TRBD2 (7 bases). The CDR3 is made up of 16 amino acids. The V gene lost 4 bases and the J gene lost 7 bases, with 21 bases spanning the gap. Germline-derived CDR1 and CDR2 are SGHVS and FQNEAQ. In DNA form, the CDR3 reads TGTGCCAGCAGCTCCTTCCTGGGGGGGGCGGGGAATACGCAGTATTTT. This codes for CASSSFLGGAGNTQYF.

This rearrangement joins TRBV6-6 to TRBJ1-2, with 7 bases that match TRBD1. V shed 6 bases, J shed 3 bases, and the junction held 1 base outside the gene matches. Germline CDR1 is MNHNY and CDR2 is SVGAGI (reference sequence). The CDR3 has 12 residues. CDR3 sequence reads: CASRGTDYGYTF. The CDR3 DNA is TGTGCCAGCAGGGGGACAGACTATGGCTACACCTTC.

V is TRBV7-9 and J is TRBJ1-1; D is possibly TRBD1 (6 bases). Germline lookup yields CDR1 SEHNR and CDR2 FQNEAQ (reference sequence). V was shortened by 4 bases and J by 5 bases, with 14 bases between the two germline ends. This CDR3 spans 14 amino acids. The CDR3 DNA follows: TGTGCCAGCAGCTCTTCAGGGGCGGGGACTGAAGCTTTCTTT. The encoded protein is CASSSSGAGTEAFF.

The V and J genes are TRBV5-6 and TRBJ2-3, with unresolved D. CDR1 is SGHDT, CDR2 YYEEEE, per germline. Between the trimmed V and J ends, which lost 0 bases and 14 bases, there was a span of 13 bases. CDR3 length equals 12 residues. The CDR3 DNA is TGTGCCAGCAGCTTGGCGGCACCGCCTCTGTATTTT. Residues: CASSLAAPPLYF.

J is TRBJ1-4 and V is TRBV6-1, with D tentatively TRBD1 (5 bases). CDR3 length: 14 amino acids. Germline V gene sequence: CDR1 MNHNS, CDR2 SASEGT. The ends were cut back, 2 bases at V and 5 bases at J, with 9 bases in the middle. This CDR3 reads CASSENRLNEKLFF. CDR3 in DNA: TGTGCCAGCAGTGAAAACAGGCTGAATGAAAAACTGTTTTTT.

This clone was observed once. This chain links TRBV3-1 (or the pseudogene TRBV3-2) with TRBJ2-3; D uncertain. The germline V and J ends were trimmed by 1 base and 2 bases, with 10 bases remaining between them. The CDR3 runs 15 residues. Per the germline V gene, CDR1 is LGHDT and CDR2 is YNNKEL (reference sequence). Here the CDR3 DNA reads TGTGCCAGCAGCCAAGGGGTGGCCGCCACAGATACGCAGTATTTT. It codes for CASSQGVAATDTQYF.